This is a list of T cell receptor beta chains from one sample in a study of shared clonotypes between healthy human individuals. This table comes from immunoSEQ multiplex PCR, and its TCRdb copy is limited to in-frame clones, with some not included. The sample lists nearly 500,000 clones; 60% to 85% were seen once. The specimen was PBMCs. The origin of the receptors is a woman between 40 and 55 years old in good health. Some clones in this sample may be carry-over from other donors' samples. Each CDR3 is given with its conserved first and last residue. Fields, in order: CDR3 length, D gene, clone size, J gene, V gene, CDR3 protein, CDR3 DNA. The D gene is left open where the match is weak. Only some rows state a clone size, as once, few, many or a class for expanded clones.

12 | - | - | TRBJ2-1 | TRBV28 | CASRLTENEQFF | TGTGCCAGCAGACTAACGGAGAATGAGCAGTTCTTC
14 | - | - | TRBJ2-2 | TRBV19 | CASKIGGGAGELFF | TGTGCCAGTAAAATCGGAGGGGGCGCCGGGGAGCTGTTTTTT
15 | TRBD1 | - | TRBJ1-4 | TRBV4-3 | CASSPRTGLYEKLFF | TGCGCCAGCAGCCCCCGGACAGGGCTTTATGAAAAACTGTTTTTT
14 | - | - | TRBJ2-5 | TRBV6-1 | CASSELRTTETQYF | TGTGCCAGCAGTGAGCTCAGGACAACAGAGACCCAGTACTTC
14 | TRBD2 | - | TRBJ2-3 | TRBV9 | CASSASGSPDTQYF | TGTGCCAGCAGCGCCAGCGGGAGTCCGGATACGCAGTATTTT
12 | - | - | TRBJ2-1 | TRBV6-6 | CASSYVGDEQFF | TGTGCCAGCAGTTACGTTGGGGATGAGCAGTTCTTC
18 | - | - | TRBJ2-2 | TRBV7-9 | CASSFRGSPRPNTGELFF | TGTGCCAGCAGCTTCCGAGGCTCCCCCAGGCCGAACACCGGGGAGCTGTTTTTT
14 | - | - | TRBJ1-3 | TRBV5-1 | CASSSDSSGNTIYF | TGCGCCAGCAGTTCCGACAGCTCTGGAAACACCATATATTTT
13 | - | - | TRBJ2-3 | TRBV10-3 | CAISEPRTDTQYF | TGTGCCATCAGTGAGCCCCGGACAGATACGCAGTATTTT
15 | TRBD2 | - | TRBJ2-1 | TRBV19 | CASSIGLAAYNEQFF | TGTGCCAGTAGTATCGGACTAGCGGCTTACAATGAGCAGTTCTTC
12 | - | many | TRBJ2-5 | TRBV30 | CAWRTDQETQYF | TGTGCCTGGAGAACGGACCAAGAGACCCAGTACTTC
15 | - | - | TRBJ1-1 | TRBV2 | CASTERVQGKTEAFF | TGTGCCAGCACCGAAAGGGTGCAGGGCAAAACTGAAGCTTTCTTT
11 | - | - | TRBJ1-2 | TRBV4-3 | CASGGTYGYTF | TGCGCCAGCGGGGGGACCTATGGCTACACCTTC
15 | TRBD2 | - | TRBJ2-1 | TRBV27 | CASSPRTSGYNEQFF | TGTGCCAGCAGTCCGAGGACTAGCGGTTACAATGAGCAGTTCTTC
15 | - | - | TRBJ2-5 | TRBV30 | CAWSGAGAPRETQYF | TGTGCCTGGAGTGGGGCGGGGGCCCCTAGGGAGACCCAGTACTTC
15 | - | - | TRBJ1-1 | TRBV6-5 | CASSYFLQGNTEAFF | TGTGCCAGCAGTTACTTTTTACAGGGGAACACTGAAGCTTTCTTT
18 | TRBD1 | - | TRBJ1-4 | TRBV5-1 | CASSPGTGAWGTNEKLFF | TGCGCCAGCAGCCCCGGGACAGGGGCGTGGGGAACTAATGAAAAACTGTTTTTT
14 | - | - | TRBJ1-4 | TRBV28 | CASSFSGVGEKLFF | TGTGCCAGCAGTTTCAGTGGAGTAGGGGAAAAACTGTTTTTT
12 | - | - | TRBJ2-1 | TRBV11-2 | CASSLIGDEQFF | TGTGCCAGCAGCTTAATAGGAGATGAGCAGTTCTTC
12 | - | - | TRBJ1-5 | TRBV28 | CAEGSVSQPQHF | TGTGCCGAGGGTTCGGTGAGTCAGCCCCAGCATTTT
15 | TRBD2 | - | TRBJ2-2 | TRBV27 | CASSLEGAGGGELFF | TGTGCCAGCAGTTTAGAGGGCGCGGGGGGCGGGGAGCTGTTTTTT
15 | - | - | TRBJ1-5 | TRBV4-2 | CASSQEAGMDQPQHF | TGTGCCAGCAGCCAAGAGGCGGGTATGGATCAGCCCCAGCATTTT
17 | TRBD2 | - | TRBJ2-1 | TRBV11-2 | CASRKISASGPTNEQFF | TGTGCCAGCAGAAAGATCAGCGCTAGCGGGCCCACCAATGAGCAGTTCTTC
11 | - | - | TRBJ1-2 | TRBV28 | CASSLIGGYTF | TGTGCCAGCAGTTTAATCGGTGGCTACACCTTC
12 | - | - | TRBJ1-1 | TRBV7-8 | CASSRETTEAFF | TGTGCCAGCAGCCGGGAGACCACTGAAGCTTTCTTT
15 | - | - | TRBJ2-5 | TRBV5-4 | CASSLGSVLQETQYF | TGTGCCAGCAGCTTGGGGTCAGTCCTACAAGAGACCCAGTACTTC
14 | TRBD2 | - | TRBJ2-1 | TRBV30 | CAWSSAGAGNEQFF | TGTGCCTGGAGTTCGGCGGGAGCCGGCAATGAGCAGTTCTTC
13 | - | - | TRBJ2-5 | TRBV19 | CASSRLVQETQYF | TGTGCCAGTAGTCGACTAGTCCAAGAGACCCAGTACTTC
14 | - | - | TRBJ2-6 | TRBV5-4 | CASSFSTGANVLTF | TGTGCCAGCAGCTTTTCGACTGGGGCCAACGTCCTGACTTTC
16 | TRBD1 | many | TRBJ1-2 | TRBV5-4 | CASSDLGQGLNYGYTF | TGTGCCAGCAGCGATTTGGGACAGGGATTGAACTATGGCTACACCTTC
15 | - | - | TRBJ2-6 | TRBV30 | CAAPGGSSGANVLTF | TGTGCCGCCCCCGGGGGATCCTCTGGGGCCAACGTCCTGACTTTC
16 | - | - | TRBJ1-2 | TRBV4-1 | CASSQPLRGNHRGYTF | TGCGCCAGCAGCCAGCCCCTCAGAGGCAACCATCGTGGCTACACCTTC
16 | TRBD1 | - | TRBJ1-4 | TRBV7-2 | CASSLKGGRTNEKLFF | TGTGCCAGCAGCTTAAAAGGGGGCAGAACTAATGAAAAACTGTTTTTT
13 | - | - | TRBJ1-1 | TRBV6-1 | CASSENLSGEAFF | TGTGCCAGCAGTGAAAATCTGTCCGGTGAAGCTTTCTTT
16 | - | - | TRBJ2-7 | TRBV28 | CASSPVGPGVPYEQYF | TGTGCCAGCAGCCCGGTAGGACCGGGCGTCCCCTACGAGCAGTACTTC
14 | - | many | TRBJ1-1 | TRBV28 | CASSAAGGMLEAFF | TGTGCCAGCAGCGCAGCGGGGGGCATGTTAGAAGCTTTCTTT
17 | TRBD1 | - | TRBJ1-5 | TRBV4-2 | CASSQVGQGQHNQPQHF | TGTGCCAGCAGCCAAGTCGGACAGGGACAGCACAATCAGCCCCAGCATTTT
15 | TRBD2 | - | TRBJ2-7 | TRBV5-1 | CASSLGLAGTYEQYF | TGCGCCAGCAGCTTGGGATTAGCGGGAACATACGAGCAGTACTTC
15 | TRBD1 | - | TRBJ2-7 | TRBV6-5 | CASSRDRESSYEQYF | TGTGCCAGCAGCCGCGACAGGGAAAGCTCCTACGAGCAGTACTTC
14 | - | - | TRBJ2-7 | TRBV9 | CASSVERLPYEQYF | TGTGCCAGCAGCGTAGAGAGGCTACCCTACGAGCAGTACTTC
13 | - | - | TRBJ2-7 | TRBV30 | CAWSVGQTYEQYF | TGTGCCTGGAGTGTTGGACAGACCTACGAGCAGTACTTC
15 | TRBD1 | - | TRBJ1-4 | TRBV28 | CASSLRQGVNEKLFF | TGTGCCAGCAGTTTGAGGCAGGGGGTTAATGAAAAACTGTTTTTT
13 | - | - | TRBJ2-7 | TRBV18 | CASSTQGTGEQYF | TGTGCCAGCTCAACACAGGGAACGGGGGAGCAGTACTTC
13 | - | few | TRBJ1-4 | TRBV28 | CAHRDSTNEKLFF | TGTGCCCACAGGGACTCAACTAATGAAAAACTGTTTTTT
14 | TRBD1 | - | TRBJ1-1 | TRBV19 | CASSIGTGIAKAFF | TGTGCCAGTAGTATCGGGACAGGGATCGCGAAAGCTTTCTTT
17 | TRBD2 | - | TRBJ2-1 | TRBV5-4 | CASRDGRASLSYNEQFF | TGTGCCAGCAGGGACGGGAGGGCCAGTTTATCCTACAATGAGCAGTTCTTC